A single sample gave rise to the 7 T cell receptor beta chains below, sequenced in a study of CD8 T cells in Susac syndrome. Reverse transcription used roughly 0.5 to 1 ug RNA and random hexamers. Via MiXCR, TCRdb re-called the immunoSEQ multiplex PCR reads, giving one row per CDR3 protein. The sample includes about 180,000 distinct CDR3 sequences, 90% to 95% of them seen just once. The sequenced material came from CD4+ T cells from PBMCs. These receptors were collected from a human donor with Susac syndrome.

The table lists this clonotype with a count of one. V is TRBV18 and J is TRBJ2-7; the D call may be TRBD1 or TRBD2 (5 bases each). The CDR3 contains 17 residues. Looked up from germline, CDR1 is KGHSH and CDR2 is LQKENI. V gave up 3 bases and J gave up 2 bases, with 20 bases separating them. The CDR3 DNA is TGTGCCAGCTCACCTCCGAACTCCGGGACCGCTACCTACGAGCAGTACTTC. Its translation is CASSPPNSGTATYEQYF. The full variable domain, with the rest looked up from reference TRBV18 and TRBJ2-7, is NAGVMQNPRHLVRRRGQEARLRCSPMKGHSHVYWYRQLPEEGLKFMVYLQKENIIDESGMPKERFSAEFPKEGPSILRIQQVVRGDSAAYFCASSPPNSGTATYEQYFGPGTRLTVT.

The DNA of the CDR3 is TGTGCCAGCAGTGGGGACTACCGGAACACCGGGGAGCTGTTTTTT. Encoded protein: CASSGDYRNTGELFF. This chain connects TRBV3-1 to TRBJ2-2; 7 positions match TRBD2. V dropped 6 bases and J dropped 1; count of bases not matched to a gene: 5. The V gene's germline CDR1 is LGHDT and CDR2 YNNKEL (reference sequence). The CDR3 spans 15 residues.

Written as DNA, the CDR3 is TGCAGTGCTCCGTACACACTAGCGGGGGGAGAGACCCAGTACTTC. Its translation: CSAPYTLAGGETQYF. The chain carries TRBV20-1 and TRBJ2-5; 12 bases match TRBD2. There are 15 residues in the CDR3. The J segment lost 4 bases and the V segment lost 5 bases, leaving 8 bases of the junction unmatched. CDR1 and CDR2 from the germline V gene are DFQATT and SNEGSKA (reference sequence).

This chain links TRBV12-5 with TRBJ2-7; the D gene could be TRBD1 or TRBD2 (5 bases each). The V gene's germline CDR1 is LGHNT and CDR2 FRNRAP. This CDR3 is 14 amino acids long. Deletions cut 6 bases from V and 2 bases from J, with 14 bases between. The CDR3 nucleotides are TGTGCTAGTGGATCCGAGGGGCGACCCTACGAGCAGTACTTC. Amino acids: CASGSEGRPYEQYF.

This rearrangement joins TRBV6-5 to TRBJ2-7; TRBD1 or TRBD2 may be the D gene (5 bases each). This CDR3 is built from 14 residues. The V end lost 7 bases, the J end lost 0 bases, and 13 bases lay between the germline ends. The V gene's germline CDR1 is MNHEY and CDR2 SVGAGI. The CDR3 DNA sequence: TGTGCCAGCAAGGGGCGGGCGAGCTCCTACGAGCAGTACTTC. This sequence encodes CASKGRASSYEQYF.

The chain employs TRBV2 and TRBJ2-4; the D gene is possibly TRBD1 (5 bases). Trimming shortened V by 1 base and J by 0 bases, and 16 bases separated the two germline ends. The germline gives CDR1 SNHLY, CDR2 FYNNEI. This CDR3 contains 18 residues. The CDR3 DNA follows: TGTGCCAGCAGTGAAGGAGGTGGGGCAGGGCTAGCCAAAAACATTCAGTACTTC. Translated, it gives CASSEGGGAGLAKNIQYF.

The chain uses TRBV15 and TRBJ1-1; D is ambiguous. The CDR3 loop spans 13 amino acids. Germline V gene lookup returns CDR1 LNHNV and CDR2 YYDKDF (reference sequence). The V gene lost 0 bases and the J gene lost 5 bases, with 7 bases spanning the gap. In nucleotides, the CDR3 is TGTGCCACCAGCAGAGATCCGGGGACTGAAGCTTTCTTT. Amino acid sequence: CATSRDPGTEAFF.